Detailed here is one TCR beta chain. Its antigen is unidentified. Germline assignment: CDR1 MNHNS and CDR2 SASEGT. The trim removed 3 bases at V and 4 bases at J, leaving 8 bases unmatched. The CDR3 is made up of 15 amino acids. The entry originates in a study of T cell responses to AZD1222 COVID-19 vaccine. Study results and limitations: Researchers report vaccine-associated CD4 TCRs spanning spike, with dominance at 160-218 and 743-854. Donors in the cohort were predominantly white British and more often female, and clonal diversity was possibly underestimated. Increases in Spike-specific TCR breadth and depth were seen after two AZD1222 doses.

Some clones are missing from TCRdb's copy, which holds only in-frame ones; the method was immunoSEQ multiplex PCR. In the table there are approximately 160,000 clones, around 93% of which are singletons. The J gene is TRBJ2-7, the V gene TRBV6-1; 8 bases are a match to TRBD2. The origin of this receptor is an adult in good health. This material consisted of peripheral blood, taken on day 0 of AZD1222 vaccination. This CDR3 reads CASSDRGLAQYEQYF. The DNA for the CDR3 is TGTGCCAGCAGTGATAGAGGACTAGCCCAGTACGAGCAGTACTTC.